These 18 T cell receptor beta chains were sequenced from one sample in a study of cytomegalovirus exposure and HLA in healthy donors. Use of 60 Vbeta and 13 Jbeta primers characterized the PCR. Using immunoSEQ multiplex PCR, the repertoire was profiled, and TCRdb retains in-frame clones only, with some absent. The table includes 150,000 to 200,000 clones, approximately 80% detected once. The sample comprised PBMCs. The receptors here all came from a man aged 18 to 30 in good health and CMV-seronegative.

This clone was picked up one time. J is TRBJ1-2 and V is TRBV27; D may be TRBD1 (6 bases). Germline V gene sequence: CDR1 MNHEY, CDR2 SMNVEV (reference sequence). This CDR3 is built from 14 residues. V was shortened by 8 bases and J by 8 bases, with 21 bases between the two germline ends. The CDR3 DNA reads TGTGCCAGCGCCAGCGCCCAGGGGCTGTGGGGCTACACCTTC. This sequence encodes CASASAQGLWGYTF.

The table lists this clone with a few counts. The chain couples TRBV6-5 to TRBJ1-1; weak D call: TRBD1 (5 bases). Trimming shortened V by 5 bases and J by 7 bases, and 11 bases separated the two germline ends. The CDR3 runs to 12 residues. Germline V gene lookup returns CDR1 MNHEY and CDR2 SVGAGI. CDR3 region: CASSPNGHEAFF. The CDR3 DNA follows: TGTGCCAGCAGTCCTAATGGACATGAAGCTTTCTTT.

The chain joins TRBV4-1 to TRBJ2-5; the D gene is possibly TRBD2 (5 bases). V gave up 1 base and J gave up 1 base, with 13 bases separating them. This CDR3 spans 16 amino acids. CDR1 is MGHRA and CDR2 is YSYEKL in the germline V gene. Here the CDR3 reads CASSQGIAGVQETQYF. The CDR3 region has the DNA TGCGCCAGCAGCCAAGGGATTGCGGGTGTCCAAGAGACCCAGTACTTC.

V usage is TRBV19 and J usage is TRBJ1-2; unclear D gene. The germline V gene has CDR1 LNHDA and CDR2 SQIVND (reference sequence). Trimming removed 1 base at V and 6 bases at J, with 9 bases between. This CDR3 has 13 residues. For the CDR3, the DNA is TGTGCCAGTAGTATAGCCCGAGGTGATGGCTACACCTTC. This sequence encodes CASSIARGDGYTF.

This rearrangement joins TRBV7-3 to TRBJ2-2, with a weak D call TRBD2 (5 bases). CDR1 and CDR2 from the germline V gene are SGHTA and FQGTGA. Trimming shortened V by 1 base and J by 4 bases, and 10 bases separated the two germline ends. The CDR3 loop spans 15 amino acids. The CDR3 sequence is CASSLRGSRTGELFF. CDR3 nucleotides: TGTGCCAGCAGCTTAAGAGGGAGCCGCACCGGGGAGCTGTTTTTT.

The V gene is TRBV9, the J gene TRBJ2-7, with D tentatively TRBD1 (6 bases). Germline assignment: CDR1 SGDLS and CDR2 YYNGEE. The CDR3 loop spans 16 amino acids. The V gene lost 0 bases and the J gene lost 5 bases, with 18 bases spanning the gap. In DNA, the CDR3 is TGTGCCAGCAGCGTAGCCGCAGGGGCCACGGGCCACGAGCAGTACTTC. As protein: CASSVAAGATGHEQYF.

Worth noting for this clone: The conserved final phenylalanine or tryptophan is absent from the CDR3, which likely points to a read error. No DNA is shown, since the ends of the CDR3 on it are uncertain; the CDR3 is the one TCRdb lists. The V and J genes are TRBV30 and TRBJ1-3. Per germline, CDR1 GTSNPN and CDR2 SVGIG (reference sequence). The CDR3 contains 9 residues when both ends are counted. This CDR3 is CAWSVSEEL.

This clone was found a few times. The chain recombines TRBV2 with TRBJ2-5; 9 nucleotides agree with TRBD2. Germline CDR1 and CDR2: SNHLY and FYNNEI. J gave up 4 bases and V 8 bases, and 11 bases lay outside the gene matches. The CDR3 sequence is 15 residues long. DNA for the CDR3: TGTGCCAGCCATGGAGTGGCTAGCGGGGCAGAGACCCAGTACTTC. Translated, it gives CASHGVASGAETQYF.

The chain has TRBV20-1 and TRBJ1-1, with a tentative D call TRBD1 (5 bases). The CDR3 has 11 residues. Germline CDR1 is DFQATT and CDR2 is SNEGSKA (reference sequence). Trimming stripped 7 bases from V and 1 base from J, with 7 bases between. In DNA form, the CDR3 reads TGCAGTGGACAGAGGAACACTGAAGCTTTCTTT. It translates to CSGQRNTEAFF.

In its sample, this clone was seen a few times. This chain links TRBV6-5 with TRBJ2-2; 7 bases map to TRBD1. From germline, CDR1 is MNHEY and CDR2 SVGAGI. The CDR3 spans 14 residues. J was trimmed by 3 bases and V by 6 bases; bases with no gene match: 4. The CDR3 loop reads CASSRDSYTGELFF. CDR3 bases: TGTGCCAGCAGCAGGGACAGCTACACCGGGGAGCTGTTTTTT.

The chain joins TRBV18 to TRBJ1-5, with D possibly TRBD1 on 5 matching bases. Between the trimmed V and J ends, which lost 2 bases and 8 bases, there was a span of 13 bases. This CDR3 has 14 residues. CDR1 and CDR2 (germline): KGHSH, LQKENI. The chain's CDR3 is CASSPGRAKEPQHF. The CDR3 bases are TGTGCCAGCTCACCAGGCAGGGCAAAGGAGCCCCAGCATTTT.

The chain carries TRBV9 and TRBJ2-3, with TRBD1 as a possible D gene (5 bases). The length of the CDR3 is 17 residues. Germline V gene data show CDR1 as SGDLS and CDR2 as YYNGEE. V lost 3 bases and J 4 bases, leaving 21 bases between the germline ends. The CDR3 sequence: CASSAFPVGPLADTQYF. The CDR3 bases are TGTGCCAGCAGCGCATTCCCGGTGGGGCCCCTGGCAGATACGCAGTATTTT.

In its sample, this clone was seen once. This chain joins TRBV5-1 and TRBJ2-2, with D perhaps TRBD1 (5 bases). Trimming took off 1 base at V and 2 bases at J, with 9 bases between the two ends. This CDR3 comprises 15 residues. The V gene's germline CDR1 is SGHRS and CDR2 YFSETQ. CDR3 nucleotides: TGCGCCAGCAGCTTGAGGGGCCAAAACACCGGGGAGCTGTTTTTT. This sequence encodes CASSLRGQNTGELFF.

This sequence joins TRBV5-1 and TRBJ1-2; 8 bases are a match to TRBD1. CDR3 length: 16 residues. V shed 4 bases, J shed 0 bases, and the junction held 8 bases outside the gene matches. Germline V gene sequence: CDR1 SGHRS, CDR2 YFSETQ. The CDR3 bases are TGCGCCAGCAGCATCGGGTGGACAGGGACTAACTATGGCTACACCTTC. It yields the protein CASSIGWTGTNYGYTF.

The chain is built from TRBV28 and TRBJ2-2; D unresolved. Germline V gene sequence: CDR1 MDHEN, CDR2 SYDVKM. Trimming took off 4 bases at V and 6 bases at J, with 12 bases between the two ends. The CDR3 spans 14 residues. The CDR3 protein is CASSSPPTSGELFF. The CDR3 nucleotides are TGTGCCAGCAGTTCCCCCCCTACGTCCGGGGAGCTGTTTTTT.

The chain links TRBV9 to TRBJ2-1; 8 bases fit TRBD2. From germline, CDR1 is SGDLS and CDR2 YYNGEE. Unmatched junction bases numbered 6, after V lost 2 bases and J lost 5 bases. CDR3 size: 15 residues. The CDR3 protein is CASSVDGRADNEQFF. CDR3 DNA: TGTGCCAGCAGCGTGGACGGGAGGGCCGACAATGAGCAGTTCTTC.

The chain employs TRBV15 and TRBJ1-1; D might be TRBD1 (5 bases). Germline CDR1 reads LNHNV; CDR2 reads YYDKDF (reference sequence). This CDR3 spans 13 amino acids. The V and J ends lost 2 bases and 11 bases respectively, with 15 bases between them. This CDR3 reads CATSRSREGAAFF. CDR3 nucleotide sequence: TGTGCCACCAGCAGATCCAGAGAAGGGGCGGCTTTCTTT.

The rearrangement joins TRBV25-1 to TRBJ1-1; 11 positions match TRBD1. This CDR3 has 15 amino acids. Per the germline V gene, CDR1 is MGHDK and CDR2 is SYGVNS. V was pared by 6 bases and J by 5 bases, with 8 bases of the junction left unmatched. CDR3 DNA sequence: TGTGCCAGCAGGGGGGCCGGACAGGGGGCTACTGAAGCTTTCTTT. Protein: CASRGAGQGATEAFF.